The clone carrying this TCR beta chain was recorded many times. Its matching antigen is unknown. As it was prepared, the TCRbeta library received unique molecular identifiers. MiXCR was run by TCRdb on the PCR reads, yielding one entry per CDR3 protein. The data show about 160,000 distinct CDR3 sequences, roughly 11% seen once. This entry belongs to a study of T-cell reconstitution after alpha-beta-depleted transplantation in children. Study conclusions and caveats: Among T cells one year after transplant, newly produced cells accounted for most counts and diversity. Surviving recipient T cells and thymic progenitors accounted for the high day-60 TCRbeta diversity observed in some patients. Reportedly, alpha-beta T cells present about two months post-transplant originated from several hundred expanded clones of graft origin.

This specimen consisted of PBMCs, obtained before TCRalphabeta/CD19-depleted stem cell transplant. This TCR came from a boy under 10 years old with acute myeloid leukemia, due to receive a stem cell transplant.

This CDR3 is CASNGGYGYTF. The DNA of the CDR3 is TGTGCCAGCAACGGTGGCTATGGCTACACCTTC. The chain employs TRBV6-5 and TRBJ1-2; no clear D gene. Germline values: CDR1 MNHEY, CDR2 SVGAGI. V dropped 7 bases and J dropped 4 bases, with 7 bases sitting between them. The CDR3 length is 11 residues.